This T cell receptor beta chain was captured in a study of identifying expanded T cells in peripheral blood. Overall study results and limits: Across healthy donors, higher total template counts meant significantly greater roughly 2-week count variance.

Comment on this clone: Antigen specificity is unknown.

Measured with immunoSEQ multiplex PCR; TCRdb has only the in-frame clones, and not every one. Seen here are more than 90,000 clones, roughly 85% observed once, and the top ten hold about a sixth. The junction had 3 bases not matched to a gene; V was cut back by 6 bases and J by 2 bases. This CDR3 spans 15 amino acids. Germline lookup yields CDR1 MNHNS and CDR2 SASEGT. The sequenced sample was blood. The chain combines TRBV6-1 with TRBJ2-3; 12 bases fit TRBD2. The TCR comes from a person aged 18-70 years in good health. The CDR3 spells CASRASGGATDTQYF. The CDR3 DNA sequence: TGTGCCAGCAGGGCTAGCGGGGGGGCCACAGATACGCAGTATTTT.